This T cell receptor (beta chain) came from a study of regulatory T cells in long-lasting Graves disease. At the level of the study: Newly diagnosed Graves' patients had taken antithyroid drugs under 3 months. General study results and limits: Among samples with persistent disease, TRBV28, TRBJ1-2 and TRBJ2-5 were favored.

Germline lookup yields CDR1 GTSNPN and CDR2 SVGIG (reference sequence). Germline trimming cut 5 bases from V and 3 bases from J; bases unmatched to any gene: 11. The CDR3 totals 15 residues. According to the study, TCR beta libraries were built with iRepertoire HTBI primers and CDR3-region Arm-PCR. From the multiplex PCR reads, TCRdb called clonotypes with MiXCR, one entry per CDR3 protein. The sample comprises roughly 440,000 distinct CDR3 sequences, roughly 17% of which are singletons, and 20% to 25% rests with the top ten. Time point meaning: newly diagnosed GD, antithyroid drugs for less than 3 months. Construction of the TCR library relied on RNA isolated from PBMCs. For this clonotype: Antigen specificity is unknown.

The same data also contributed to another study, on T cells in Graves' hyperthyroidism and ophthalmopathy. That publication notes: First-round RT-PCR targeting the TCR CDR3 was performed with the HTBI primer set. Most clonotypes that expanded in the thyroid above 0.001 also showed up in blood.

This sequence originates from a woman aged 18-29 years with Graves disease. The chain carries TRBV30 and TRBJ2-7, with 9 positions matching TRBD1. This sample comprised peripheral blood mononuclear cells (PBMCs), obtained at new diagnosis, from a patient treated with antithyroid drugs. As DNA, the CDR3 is TGTGCCTGGGCGGGACAGGGTTTGGCGATCTACGAGCAGTACTTC. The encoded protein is CAWAGQGLAIYEQYF. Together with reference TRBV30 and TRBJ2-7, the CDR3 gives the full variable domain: SQTIHQWPATLVQPVGSPLSLECTVEGTSNPNLYWYRQAAGRGLQLLFYSVGIGQISSEVPQNLSASRPQDRQFILSSKKLLLSDSGFYLCAWAGQGLAIYEQYFGPGTRLTVT.